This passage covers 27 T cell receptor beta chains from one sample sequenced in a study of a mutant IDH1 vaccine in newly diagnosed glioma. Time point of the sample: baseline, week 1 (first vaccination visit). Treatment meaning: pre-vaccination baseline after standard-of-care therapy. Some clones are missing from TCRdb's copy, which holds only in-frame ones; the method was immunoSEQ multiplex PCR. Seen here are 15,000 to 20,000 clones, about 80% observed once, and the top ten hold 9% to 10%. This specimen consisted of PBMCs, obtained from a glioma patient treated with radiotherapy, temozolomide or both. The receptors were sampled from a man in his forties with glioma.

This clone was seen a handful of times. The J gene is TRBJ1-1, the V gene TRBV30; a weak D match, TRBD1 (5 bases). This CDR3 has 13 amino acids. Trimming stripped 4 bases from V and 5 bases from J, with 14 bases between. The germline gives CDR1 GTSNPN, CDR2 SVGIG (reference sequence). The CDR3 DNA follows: TGTGCCTGGACCTTAACCCGGGGGACTGAAGCTTTCTTT. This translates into CAWTLTRGTEAFF.

Here the CDR3 DNA reads TGTGCCAGCACTGCCGTTGGGGCAAACACCGGGGAGCTGTTTTTT. Its translation: CASTAVGANTGELFF. The chain couples TRBV7-2 to TRBJ2-2; D possibly corresponds to TRBD1 (5 bases). This CDR3 region has 15 residues. The V gene lost 7 bases and the J gene lost 2 bases, with 14 bases spanning the gap. Germline lookup yields CDR1 SGHTA and CDR2 FQGNSA.

CDR3 coding DNA: TGTGCCAGCAGAGGACTGGCGGCAGAGACCCAGTACTTC. Residues: CASRGLAAETQYF. The chain links TRBV2 to TRBJ2-5, with D perhaps matching TRBD2 (5 bases). The CDR3 is 13 residues long. V shed 6 bases and J shed 4 bases, with 12 bases lying between them. Germline CDR1 SNHLY, CDR2 FYNNEI.

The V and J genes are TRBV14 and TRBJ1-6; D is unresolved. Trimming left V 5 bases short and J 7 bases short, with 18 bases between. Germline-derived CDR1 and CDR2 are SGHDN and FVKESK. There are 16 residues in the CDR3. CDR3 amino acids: CASSENSGLRNSPLHF. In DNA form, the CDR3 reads TGTGCCAGCAGCGAAAACTCGGGGTTGAGGAATTCACCCCTCCACTTT.

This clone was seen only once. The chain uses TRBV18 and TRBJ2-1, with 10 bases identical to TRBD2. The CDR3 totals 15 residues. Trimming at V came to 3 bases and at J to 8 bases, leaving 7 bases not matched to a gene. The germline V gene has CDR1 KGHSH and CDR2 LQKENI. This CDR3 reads CASSPFSGRSDEQFF. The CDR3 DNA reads TGTGCCAGCTCACCCTTTAGCGGGAGGTCGGATGAGCAGTTCTTC.

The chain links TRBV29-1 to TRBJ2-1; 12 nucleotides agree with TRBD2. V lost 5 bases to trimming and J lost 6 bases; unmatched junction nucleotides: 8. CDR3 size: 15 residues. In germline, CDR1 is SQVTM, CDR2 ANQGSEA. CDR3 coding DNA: TGCAGCGTTCCAAGCCTAGCGGGAGGGCCCAATGAGCAGTTCTTC. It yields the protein CSVPSLAGGPNEQFF.

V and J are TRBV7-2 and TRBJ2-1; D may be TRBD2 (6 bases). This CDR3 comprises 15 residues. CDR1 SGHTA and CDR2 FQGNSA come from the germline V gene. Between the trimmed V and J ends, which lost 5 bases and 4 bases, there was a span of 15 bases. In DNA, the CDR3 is TGTGCCAGCAGCGATGTGGCGGGGCAATACAATGAGCAGTTCTTC. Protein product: CASSDVAGQYNEQFF.

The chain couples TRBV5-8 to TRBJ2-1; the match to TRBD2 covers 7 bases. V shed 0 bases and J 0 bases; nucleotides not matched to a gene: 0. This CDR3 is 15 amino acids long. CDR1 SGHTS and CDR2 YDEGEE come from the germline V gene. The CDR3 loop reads CASSLGGSSYNEQFF. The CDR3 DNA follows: TGTGCCAGCAGCTTGGGCGGGAGCTCCTACAATGAGCAGTTCTTC.

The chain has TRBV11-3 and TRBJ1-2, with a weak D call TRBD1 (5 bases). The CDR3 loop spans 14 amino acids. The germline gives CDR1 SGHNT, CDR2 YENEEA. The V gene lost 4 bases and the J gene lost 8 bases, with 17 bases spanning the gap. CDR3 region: CASSSFGTMGGYTF. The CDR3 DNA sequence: TGTGCCAGCAGCTCTTTCGGGACCATGGGGGGCTACACCTTC. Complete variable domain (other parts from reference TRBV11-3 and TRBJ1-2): EAGVVQSPRYKIIEKKQPVAFWCNPISGHNTLYWYLQNLGQGPELLIRYENEEAVDDSQLPKDRFSAERLKGVDSTLKIQPAELGDSAVYLCASSSFGTMGGYTFGSGTRLTVV.

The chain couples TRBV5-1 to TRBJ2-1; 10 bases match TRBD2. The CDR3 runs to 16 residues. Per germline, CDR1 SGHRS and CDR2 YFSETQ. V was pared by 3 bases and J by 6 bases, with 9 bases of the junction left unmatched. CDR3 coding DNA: TGCGCCAGCAGCTCCCTCACGGGACTAGCGACCAATGAGCAGTTCTTC. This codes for CASSSLTGLATNEQFF.

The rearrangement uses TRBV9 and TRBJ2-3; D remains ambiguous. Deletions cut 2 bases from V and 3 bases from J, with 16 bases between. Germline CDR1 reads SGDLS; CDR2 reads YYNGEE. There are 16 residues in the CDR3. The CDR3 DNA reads TGTGCCAGCAGCGTTGGTCACCGCATGGGAACAGATACGCAGTATTTT. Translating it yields CASSVGHRMGTDTQYF. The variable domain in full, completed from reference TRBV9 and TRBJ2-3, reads DSGVTQTPKHLITATGQRVTLRCSPRSGDLSVYWYQQSLDQGLQFLIQYYNGEERAKGNILERFSAQQFPDLHSELNLSSLELGDSALYFCASSVGHRMGTDTQYFGPGTRLTVL.

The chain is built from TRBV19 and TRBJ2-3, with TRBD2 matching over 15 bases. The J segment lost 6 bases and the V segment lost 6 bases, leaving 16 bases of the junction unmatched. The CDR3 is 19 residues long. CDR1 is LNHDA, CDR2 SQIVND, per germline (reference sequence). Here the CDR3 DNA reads TGTGCCAGTAGCCGAGGACTAGCGGGAGGGTCACCACAAGGGGATACGCAGTATTTT. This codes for CASSRGLAGGSPQGDTQYF.

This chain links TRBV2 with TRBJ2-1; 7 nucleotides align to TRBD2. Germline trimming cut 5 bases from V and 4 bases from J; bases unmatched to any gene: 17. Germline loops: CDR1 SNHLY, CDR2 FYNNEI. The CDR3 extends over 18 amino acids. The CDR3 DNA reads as TGTGCCAGCAGTCAAAACCGGGACTACTTTTCCCTTTACAATGAGCAGTTCTTC. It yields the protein CASSQNRDYFSLYNEQFF.

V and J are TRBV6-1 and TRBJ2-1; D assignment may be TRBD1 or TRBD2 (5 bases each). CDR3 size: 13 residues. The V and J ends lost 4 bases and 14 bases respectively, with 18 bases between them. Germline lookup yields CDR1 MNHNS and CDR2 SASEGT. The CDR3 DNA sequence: TGTGCCAGCAGTGCCTCGGGACCAAATAAGAAGTTCTTC. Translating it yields CASSASGPNKKFF.

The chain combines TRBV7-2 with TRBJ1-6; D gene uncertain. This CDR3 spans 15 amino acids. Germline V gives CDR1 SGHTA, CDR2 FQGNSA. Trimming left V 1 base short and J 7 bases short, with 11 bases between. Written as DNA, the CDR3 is TGTGCCAGCAGCTTAGAAGCTCTGGGCAATTCACCCCTCCACTTT. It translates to CASSLEALGNSPLHF.

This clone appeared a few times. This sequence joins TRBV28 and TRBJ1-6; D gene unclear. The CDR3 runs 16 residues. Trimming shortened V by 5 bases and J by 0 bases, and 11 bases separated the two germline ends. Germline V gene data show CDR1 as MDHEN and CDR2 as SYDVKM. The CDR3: CASSRGGGSYNSPLHF. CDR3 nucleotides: TGTGCCAGCAGTCGGGGTGGAGGCTCCTATAATTCACCCCTCCACTTT.

The CDR3 DNA sequence: TGTGCCAGCAGCGTAGGCCCCGCGGCCAAAAACATTCAGTACTTC. Its translation is CASSVGPAAKNIQYF. The rearrangement links TRBV9 to TRBJ2-4, with no clear D. This CDR3 is built from 15 residues. CDR1 and CDR2 from the germline V gene are SGDLS and YYNGEE. V lost 0 bases and J lost 1, with 8 bases in between.

The CDR3 bases are TGTGCCAGCAGTCCCGGGTGGCCTAGCCTCTACGAGCAGTACGTC. Translated: CASSPGWPSLYEQYV. The chain links TRBV2 to TRBJ2-7; a weak D match, TRBD2 (5 bases). CDR1 is SNHLY, CDR2 FYNNEI, per germline. This CDR3 contains 15 residues. The ends were cut back, 5 bases at V and 3 bases at J, with 17 bases in the middle.

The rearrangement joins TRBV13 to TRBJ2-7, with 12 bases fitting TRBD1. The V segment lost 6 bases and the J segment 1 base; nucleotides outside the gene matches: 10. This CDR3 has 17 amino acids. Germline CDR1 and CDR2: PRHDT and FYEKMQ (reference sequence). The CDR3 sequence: CASSFVGQGAISYEQYF. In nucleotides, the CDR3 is TGTGCCAGCAGTTTTGTGGGACAGGGGGCGATTTCCTACGAGCAGTACTTC.

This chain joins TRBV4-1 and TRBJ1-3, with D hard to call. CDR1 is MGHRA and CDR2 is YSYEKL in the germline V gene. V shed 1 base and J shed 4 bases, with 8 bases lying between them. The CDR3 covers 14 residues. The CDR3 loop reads CASSQVPGGNTIYF. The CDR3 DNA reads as TGCGCCAGCAGCCAAGTTCCTGGCGGAAACACCATATATTTT.

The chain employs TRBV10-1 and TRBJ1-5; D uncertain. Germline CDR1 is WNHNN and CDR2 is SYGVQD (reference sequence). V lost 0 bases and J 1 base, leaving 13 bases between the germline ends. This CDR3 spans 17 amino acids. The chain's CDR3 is CASSESKVGGSNQPQHF. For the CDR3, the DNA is TGCGCCAGCAGTGAGTCGAAGGTGGGCGGAAGCAATCAGCCCCAGCATTTT.

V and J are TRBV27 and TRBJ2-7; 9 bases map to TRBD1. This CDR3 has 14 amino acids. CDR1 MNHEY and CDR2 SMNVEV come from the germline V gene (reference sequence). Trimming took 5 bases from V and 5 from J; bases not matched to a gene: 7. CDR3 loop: CASSPDRGSHEQYV. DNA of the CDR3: TGTGCCAGCAGTCCCGACAGGGGGTCCCACGAGCAGTACGTC.

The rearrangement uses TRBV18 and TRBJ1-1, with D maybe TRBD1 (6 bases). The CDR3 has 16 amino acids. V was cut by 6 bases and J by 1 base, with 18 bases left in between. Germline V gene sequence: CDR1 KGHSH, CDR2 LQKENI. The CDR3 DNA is TGTGCCAGCTCCCCAACGCGGACAGCTTCGAACACTGAAGCTTTCTTT. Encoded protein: CASSPTRTASNTEAFF.

Written as DNA, the CDR3 is TGTGCCAGCAGCGCATCCGGGACAGCTTCCTACGAGCAGTACTTC. This gives the protein CASSASGTASYEQYF. This chain connects TRBV9 to TRBJ2-7, with 7 bases matching TRBD1. The junction had 7 bases not matched to a gene; V was cut back by 3 bases and J by 1 base. Per germline, CDR1 SGDLS and CDR2 YYNGEE. CDR3 size: 15 residues.

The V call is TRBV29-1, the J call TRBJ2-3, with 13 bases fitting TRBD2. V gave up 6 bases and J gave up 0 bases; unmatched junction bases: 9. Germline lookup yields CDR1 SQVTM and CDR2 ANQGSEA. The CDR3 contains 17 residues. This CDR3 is CSVAGLAGDPSTDTQYF. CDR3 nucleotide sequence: TGCAGCGTAGCCGGACTAGCGGGAGATCCTAGCACAGATACGCAGTATTTT.

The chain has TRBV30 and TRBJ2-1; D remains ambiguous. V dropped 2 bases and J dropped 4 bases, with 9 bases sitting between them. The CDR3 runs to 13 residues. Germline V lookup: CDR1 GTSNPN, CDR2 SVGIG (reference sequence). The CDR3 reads CAWSLANYNEQFF. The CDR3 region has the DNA TGTGCCTGGAGTCTGGCTAATTACAATGAGCAGTTCTTC.

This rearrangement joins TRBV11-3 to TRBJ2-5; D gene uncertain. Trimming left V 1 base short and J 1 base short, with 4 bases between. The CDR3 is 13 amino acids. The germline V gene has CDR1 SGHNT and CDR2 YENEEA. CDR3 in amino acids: CASSLGIQETQYF. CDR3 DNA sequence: TGTGCCAGCAGCTTAGGGATCCAAGAGACCCAGTACTTC.